The sequence of this T cell receptor (beta chain) was determined in a study of T cells in Graves' hyperthyroidism and ophthalmopathy. Note on this clonotype: What it binds is unknown.

It was considered stable Graves' hyperthyroidism when ophthalmopathy did not progress within 18 months. Subjects aged 18 to 65 presented with newly diagnosed hyperthyroidism of less than 2 months' duration. Lactation, pregnancy, other autoimmune disease or uncontrolled infection excluded patients. The TCR beta CDR3 regions underwent amplification using RNA transcripts as the source. First-round RT-PCR with HTBI primers amplified the TCR CDR3 region. TCRdb re-derived calls from the multiplex PCR reads in MiXCR, one entry per CDR3 protein. The table has roughly 580,000 distinct CDR3 sequences, about half seen once. The germline V gene encodes CDR1 KGHDR and CDR2 SFDVKD. Trimming cost V 11 bases and J 1 base; bases outside gene matches: 15. This CDR3 comprises 16 residues. Study observations and caveats: Researchers found most expanded thyroid clonotypes above 0.001 in blood as well.

The sequenced sample consisted of peripheral blood or thyroid tissue (not recorded which). The sequence derives from a woman younger than 35 with Graves' hyperthyroidism. The J gene is TRBJ2-5, the V gene TRBV24-1, with 7 bases identical to TRBD1. CDR3 amino acids: CASNSGQGELQETQYF. As DNA, the CDR3 is TGTGCCAGTAACAGTGGGCAGGGGGAGCTCCAAGAGACCCAGTACTTC.